This T cell receptor (beta chain) was identified in a study of T cell responses to AZD1222 COVID-19 vaccine. Findings and caveats of the study: Spike-specific TCRs gained breadth and depth after people received two AZD1222 doses.

The assay was immunoSEQ multiplex PCR, and TCRdb's table has in-frame clones only and misses some. The sample has over 100,000 clones; 90% are singletons. Trimming removed 1 base at V and 3 bases at J, with 16 bases between. The CDR3 totals 17 residues. CDR1 and CDR2 (germline): MDHEN, SYDVKM. On this clone itself: Its antigen is currently unknown.

The clonotype originates from an adult in good health. V gene TRBV28 combines with J gene TRBJ2-1; perhaps TRBD1 as D (7 bases). The starting material was peripheral blood, obtained on day 0 of AZD1222 vaccination. The CDR3 loop reads CASSLSGAGTVYNEQFF. The CDR3 region has the DNA TGTGCCAGCAGTTTATCGGGGGCCGGGACAGTCTACAATGAGCAGTTCTTC.